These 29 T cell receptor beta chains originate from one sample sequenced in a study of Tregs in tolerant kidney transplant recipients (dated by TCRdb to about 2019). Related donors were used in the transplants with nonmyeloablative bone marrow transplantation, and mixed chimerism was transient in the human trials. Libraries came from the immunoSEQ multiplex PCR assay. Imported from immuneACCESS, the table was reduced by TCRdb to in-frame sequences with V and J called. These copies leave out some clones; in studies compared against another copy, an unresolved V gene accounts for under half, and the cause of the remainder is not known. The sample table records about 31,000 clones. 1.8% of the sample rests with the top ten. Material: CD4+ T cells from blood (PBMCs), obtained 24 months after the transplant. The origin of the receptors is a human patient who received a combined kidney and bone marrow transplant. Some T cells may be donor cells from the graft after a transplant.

The CDR3 region is CASSFSGRFYEQYF. The sequenced CDR3 bases are TGTGCCAGCAGTTTTAGCGGGAGGTTCTACGAG. The V call is TRBV28, the J call TRBJ2-7, with 10 nucleotides matching TRBD2. The read comes to an end 3 residues before the CDR3 does, leaving the germline J gene to fill in the end. CDR3 size: 14 residues. The J segment lost 3 bases and the V segment lost 3 bases, leaving 2 bases of the junction unmatched. Germline V lookup: CDR1 MDHEN, CDR2 SYDVKM.

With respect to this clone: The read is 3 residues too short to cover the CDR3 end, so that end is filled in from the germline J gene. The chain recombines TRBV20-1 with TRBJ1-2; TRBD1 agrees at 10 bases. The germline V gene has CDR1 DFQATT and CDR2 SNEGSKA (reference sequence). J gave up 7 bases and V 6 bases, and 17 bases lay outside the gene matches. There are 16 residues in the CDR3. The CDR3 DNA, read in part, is TGCAGTGCAAGCGTACCCGGGACAGGGGATCGTGGTGGC. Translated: CSASVPGTGDRGG. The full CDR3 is CSASVPGTGDRGGYTF.

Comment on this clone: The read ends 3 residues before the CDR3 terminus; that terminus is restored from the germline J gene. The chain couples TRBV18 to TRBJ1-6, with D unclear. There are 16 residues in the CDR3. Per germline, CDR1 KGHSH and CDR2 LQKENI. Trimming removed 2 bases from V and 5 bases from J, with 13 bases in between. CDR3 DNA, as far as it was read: TGTGCCAGCTCACCAGGCTGGGCCGGGGATAATTCACCC. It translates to CASSPGWAGDNSP. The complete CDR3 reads CASSPGWAGDNSPLHF.

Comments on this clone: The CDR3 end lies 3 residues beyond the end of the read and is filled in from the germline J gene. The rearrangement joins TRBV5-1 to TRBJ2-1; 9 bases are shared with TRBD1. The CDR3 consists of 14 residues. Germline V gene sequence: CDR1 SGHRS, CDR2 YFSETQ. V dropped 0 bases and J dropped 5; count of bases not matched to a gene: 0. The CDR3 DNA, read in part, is TGCGCCAGCAGCTTGGGGACAGGGGACAATGAG. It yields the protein CASSLGTGDNE. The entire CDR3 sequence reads CASSLGTGDNEQFF.

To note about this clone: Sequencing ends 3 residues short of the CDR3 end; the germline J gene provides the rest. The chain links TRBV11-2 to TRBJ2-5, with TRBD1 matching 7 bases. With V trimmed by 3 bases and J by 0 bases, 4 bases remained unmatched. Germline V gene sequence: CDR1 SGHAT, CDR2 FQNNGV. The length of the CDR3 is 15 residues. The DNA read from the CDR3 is TGTGCCAGCAGCTTGGGACAGACGTACCAAGAGACC. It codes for CASSLGQTYQET. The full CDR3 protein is CASSLGQTYQETQYF.

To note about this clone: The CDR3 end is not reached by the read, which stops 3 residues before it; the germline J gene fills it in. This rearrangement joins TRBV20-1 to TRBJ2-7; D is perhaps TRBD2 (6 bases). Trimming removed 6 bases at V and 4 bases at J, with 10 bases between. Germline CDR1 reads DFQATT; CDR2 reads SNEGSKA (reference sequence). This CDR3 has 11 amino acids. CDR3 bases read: TGCAGTGCCTTGGGGGGATACGAG. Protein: CSALGGYE. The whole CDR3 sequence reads CSALGGYEQYF.

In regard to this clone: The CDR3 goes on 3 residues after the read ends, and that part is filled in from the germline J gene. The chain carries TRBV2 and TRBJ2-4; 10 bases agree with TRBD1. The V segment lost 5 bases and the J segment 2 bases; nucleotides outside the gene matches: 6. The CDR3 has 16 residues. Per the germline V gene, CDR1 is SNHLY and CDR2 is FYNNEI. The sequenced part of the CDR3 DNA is TGTGCCAGCAGTAGGGACAGGGGTGGTACCAAAAACATT. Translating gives CASSRDRGGTKNI. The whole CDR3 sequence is CASSRDRGGTKNIQYF.

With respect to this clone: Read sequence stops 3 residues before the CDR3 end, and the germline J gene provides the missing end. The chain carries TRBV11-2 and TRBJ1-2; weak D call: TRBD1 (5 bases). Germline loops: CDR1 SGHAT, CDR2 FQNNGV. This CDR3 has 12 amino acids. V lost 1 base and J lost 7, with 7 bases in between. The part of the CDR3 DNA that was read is TGTGCCAGCAGCTTAGCCCAGGGTGGC. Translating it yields CASSLAQGG. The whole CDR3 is CASSLAQGGYTF. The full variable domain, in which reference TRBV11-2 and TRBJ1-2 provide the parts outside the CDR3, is EAGVAQSPRYKIIEKRQSVAFWCNPISGHATLYWYQQILGQGPKLLIQFQNNGVVDDSQLPKDRFSAERLKGVDSTLKIQPAKLEDSAVYLCASSLAQGGYTFGSGTRLTVV.

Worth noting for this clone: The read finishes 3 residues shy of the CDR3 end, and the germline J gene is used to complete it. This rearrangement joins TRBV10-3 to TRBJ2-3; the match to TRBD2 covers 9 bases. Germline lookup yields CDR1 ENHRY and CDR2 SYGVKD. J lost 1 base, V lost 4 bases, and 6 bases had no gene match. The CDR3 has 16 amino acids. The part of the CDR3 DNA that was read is TGTGCCATCAGTGTTTTAGCGGGAGTTGGCACAGATACG. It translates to CAISVLAGVGTDT. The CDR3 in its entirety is CAISVLAGVGTDTQYF.

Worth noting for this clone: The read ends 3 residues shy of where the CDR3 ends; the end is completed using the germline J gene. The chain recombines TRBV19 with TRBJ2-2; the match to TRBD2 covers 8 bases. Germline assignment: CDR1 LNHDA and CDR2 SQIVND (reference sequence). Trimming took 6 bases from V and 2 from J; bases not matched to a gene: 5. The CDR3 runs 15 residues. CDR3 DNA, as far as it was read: TGTGCCAGTAGAAGCGGGAGTGCAAACACCGGGGAG. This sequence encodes CASRSGSANTGE. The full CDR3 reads CASRSGSANTGELFF.

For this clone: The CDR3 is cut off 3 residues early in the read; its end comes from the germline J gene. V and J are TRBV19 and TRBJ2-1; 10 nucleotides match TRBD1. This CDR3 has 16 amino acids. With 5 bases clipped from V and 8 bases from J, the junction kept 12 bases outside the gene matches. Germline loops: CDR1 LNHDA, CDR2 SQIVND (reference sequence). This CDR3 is CASSPGDRGHSHEQFF. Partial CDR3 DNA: TGTGCCAGTAGTCCGGGGGACAGGGGCCATAGCCATGAG.

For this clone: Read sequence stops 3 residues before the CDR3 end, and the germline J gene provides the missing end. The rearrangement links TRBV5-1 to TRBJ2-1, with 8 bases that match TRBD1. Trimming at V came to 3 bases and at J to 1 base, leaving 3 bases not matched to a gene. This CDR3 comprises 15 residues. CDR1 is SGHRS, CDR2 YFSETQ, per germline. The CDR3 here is CASSSGQVSYNEQFF. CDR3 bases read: TGCGCCAGCAGCTCGGGACAGGTGTCCTACAATGAG.

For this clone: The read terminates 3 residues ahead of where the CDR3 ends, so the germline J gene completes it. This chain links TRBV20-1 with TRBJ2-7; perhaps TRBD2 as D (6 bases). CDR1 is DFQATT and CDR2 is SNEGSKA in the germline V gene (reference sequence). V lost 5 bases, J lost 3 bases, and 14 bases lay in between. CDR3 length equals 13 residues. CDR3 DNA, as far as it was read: TGCAGTGCTGGCCGACTAGTGGTCTACGAG. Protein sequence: CSAGRLVVYE. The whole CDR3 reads CSAGRLVVYEQYF.

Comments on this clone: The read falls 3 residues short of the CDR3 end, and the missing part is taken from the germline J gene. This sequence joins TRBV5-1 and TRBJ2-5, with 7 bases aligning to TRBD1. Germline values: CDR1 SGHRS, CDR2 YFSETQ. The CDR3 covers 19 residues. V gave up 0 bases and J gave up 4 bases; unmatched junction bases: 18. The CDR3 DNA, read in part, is TGCGCCAGCAGCTTGGCCCCAAGCCGGGCAGGGGGAATGTTAGAGACC. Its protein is CASSLAPSRAGGMLET. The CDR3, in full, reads CASSLAPSRAGGMLETQYF.

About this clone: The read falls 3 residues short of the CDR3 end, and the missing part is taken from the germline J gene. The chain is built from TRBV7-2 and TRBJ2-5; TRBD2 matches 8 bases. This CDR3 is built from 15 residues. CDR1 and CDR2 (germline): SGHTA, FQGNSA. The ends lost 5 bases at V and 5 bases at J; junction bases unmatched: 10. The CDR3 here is CASSPRPSGWETQYF. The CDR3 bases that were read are TGTGCCAGCAGCCCCCGGCCTAGCGGGTGGGAGACC.

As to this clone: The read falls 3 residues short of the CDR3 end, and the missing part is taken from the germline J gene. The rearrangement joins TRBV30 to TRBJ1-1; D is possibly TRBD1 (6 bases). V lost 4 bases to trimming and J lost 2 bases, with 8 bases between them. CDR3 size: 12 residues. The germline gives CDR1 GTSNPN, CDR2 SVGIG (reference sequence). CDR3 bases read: TGTGCCTGGACCAGGGGAAACACTGAA. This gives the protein CAWTRGNTE. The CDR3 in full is CAWTRGNTEAFF.

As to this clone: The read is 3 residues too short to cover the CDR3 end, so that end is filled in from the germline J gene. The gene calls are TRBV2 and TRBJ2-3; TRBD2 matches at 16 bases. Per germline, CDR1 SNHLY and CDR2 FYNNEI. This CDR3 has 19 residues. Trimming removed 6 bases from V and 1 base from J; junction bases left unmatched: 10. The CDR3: CASRGLRGLAGGRTDTQYF. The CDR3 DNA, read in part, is TGTGCCAGCAGGGGGCTTCGGGGACTAGCGGGAGGGCGCACAGATACG.

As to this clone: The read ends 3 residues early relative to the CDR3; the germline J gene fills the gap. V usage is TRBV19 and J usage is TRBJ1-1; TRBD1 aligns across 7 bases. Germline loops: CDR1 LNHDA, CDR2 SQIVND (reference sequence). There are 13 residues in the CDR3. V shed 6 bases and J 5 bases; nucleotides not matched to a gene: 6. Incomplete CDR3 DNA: TGTGCCAGTAGGGAGACAGGGAGGACTGAA. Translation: CASRETGRTE. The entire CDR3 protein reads CASRETGRTEAFF.

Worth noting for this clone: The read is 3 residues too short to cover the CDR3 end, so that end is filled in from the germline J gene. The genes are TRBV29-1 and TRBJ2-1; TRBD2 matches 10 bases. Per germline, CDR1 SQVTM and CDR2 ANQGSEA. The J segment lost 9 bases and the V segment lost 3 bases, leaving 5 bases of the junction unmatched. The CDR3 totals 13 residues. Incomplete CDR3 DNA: TGCAGCGTTGAGCTAGCGGGAGTAAGTGAG. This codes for CSVELAGVSE. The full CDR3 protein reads CSVELAGVSEQFF.

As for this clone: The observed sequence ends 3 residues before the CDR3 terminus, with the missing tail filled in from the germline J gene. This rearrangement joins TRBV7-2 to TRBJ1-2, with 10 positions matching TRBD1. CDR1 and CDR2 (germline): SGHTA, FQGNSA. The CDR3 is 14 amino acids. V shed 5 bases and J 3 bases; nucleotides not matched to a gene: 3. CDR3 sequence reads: CASSGDRGDYGYTF. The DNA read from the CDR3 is TGTGCCAGCAGCGGGGACAGGGGTGACTATGGC.

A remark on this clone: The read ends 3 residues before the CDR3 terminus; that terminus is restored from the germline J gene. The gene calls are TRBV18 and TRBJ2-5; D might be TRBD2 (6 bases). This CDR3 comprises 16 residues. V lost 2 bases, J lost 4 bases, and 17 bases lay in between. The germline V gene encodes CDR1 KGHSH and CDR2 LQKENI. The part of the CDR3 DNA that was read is TGTGCCAGCTCACCAAATGAGGCGGGAAGTCCAGAGACC. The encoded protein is CASSPNEAGSPET. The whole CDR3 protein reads CASSPNEAGSPETQYF.

CDR3 DNA (partial): TGCAGTAGCCGAGGGCGGGAGGCCCCCCTAAGCCCCTACGAG. Translation gives CSSRGREAPLSPYE. The entire CDR3 is CSSRGREAPLSPYEQYF. The chain employs TRBV20-1 and TRBJ2-7, with TRBD2 matching 8 bases. The read comes to an end 3 residues before the CDR3 does, leaving the germline J gene to fill in the end. Germline assignment: CDR1 DFQATT and CDR2 SNEGSKA (reference sequence). The CDR3 totals 17 residues. V lost 8 bases to trimming and J lost 2 bases; unmatched junction nucleotides: 20.

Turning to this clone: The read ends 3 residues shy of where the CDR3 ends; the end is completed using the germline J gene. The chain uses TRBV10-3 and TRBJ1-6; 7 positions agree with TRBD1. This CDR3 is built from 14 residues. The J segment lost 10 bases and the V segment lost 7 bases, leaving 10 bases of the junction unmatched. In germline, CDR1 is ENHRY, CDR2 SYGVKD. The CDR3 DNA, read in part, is TGTGCCATCAATCGACAGGGTGGTGACTCACCC. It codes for CAINRQGGDSP. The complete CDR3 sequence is CAINRQGGDSPLHF.

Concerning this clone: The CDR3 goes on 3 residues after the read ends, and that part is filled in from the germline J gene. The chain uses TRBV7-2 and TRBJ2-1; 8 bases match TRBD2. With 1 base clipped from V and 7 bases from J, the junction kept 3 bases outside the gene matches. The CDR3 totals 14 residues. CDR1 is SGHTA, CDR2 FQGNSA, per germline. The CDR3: CASSLGLAPNEQFF. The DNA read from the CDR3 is TGTGCCAGCAGCTTAGGACTAGCGCCAAATGAG.

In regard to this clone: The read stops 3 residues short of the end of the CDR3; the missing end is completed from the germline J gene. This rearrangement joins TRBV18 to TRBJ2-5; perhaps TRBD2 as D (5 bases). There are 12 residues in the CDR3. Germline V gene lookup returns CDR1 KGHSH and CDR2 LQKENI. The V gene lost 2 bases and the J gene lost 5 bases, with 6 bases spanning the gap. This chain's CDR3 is CASSPTGETQYF. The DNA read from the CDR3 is TGTGCCAGCTCACCAACGGGGGAGACC. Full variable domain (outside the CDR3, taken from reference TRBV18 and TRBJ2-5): NAGVMQNPRHLVRRRGQEARLRCSPMKGHSHVYWYRQLPEEGLKFMVYLQKENIIDESGMPKERFSAEFPKEGPSILRIQQVVRGDSAAYFCASSPTGETQYFGPGTRLLVL.

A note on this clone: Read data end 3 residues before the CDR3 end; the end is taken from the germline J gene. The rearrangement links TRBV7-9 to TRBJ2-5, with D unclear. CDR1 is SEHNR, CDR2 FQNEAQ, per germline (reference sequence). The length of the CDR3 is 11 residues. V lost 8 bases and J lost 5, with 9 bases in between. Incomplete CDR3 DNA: TGTGCCAGCGGCGGATCGGAGACC. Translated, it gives CASGGSET. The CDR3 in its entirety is CASGGSETQYF.

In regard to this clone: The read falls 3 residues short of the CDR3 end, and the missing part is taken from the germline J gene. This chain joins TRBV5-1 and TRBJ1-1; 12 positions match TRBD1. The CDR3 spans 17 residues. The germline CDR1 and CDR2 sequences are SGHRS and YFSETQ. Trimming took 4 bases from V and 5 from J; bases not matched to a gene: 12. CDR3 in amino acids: CASSKSRDRGPLTEAFF. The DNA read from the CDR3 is TGCGCCAGCAGCAAGTCCCGGGACAGGGGGCCTCTTACTGAA. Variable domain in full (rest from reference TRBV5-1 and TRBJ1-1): KAGVTQTPRYLIKTRGQQVTLSCSPISGHRSVSWYQQTPGQGLQFLFEYFSETQRNKGNFPGRFSGRQFSNSRSEMNVSTLELGDSALYLCASSKSRDRGPLTEAFFGQGTRLTVV.

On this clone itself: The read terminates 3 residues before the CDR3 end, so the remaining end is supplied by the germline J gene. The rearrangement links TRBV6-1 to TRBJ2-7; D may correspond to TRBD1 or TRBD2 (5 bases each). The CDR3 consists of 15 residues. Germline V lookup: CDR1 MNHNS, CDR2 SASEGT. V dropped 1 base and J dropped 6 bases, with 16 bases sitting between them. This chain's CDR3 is CASSEEVREPLEQYF. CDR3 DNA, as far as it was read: TGTGCCAGCAGTGAAGAAGTCAGGGAGCCTCTCGAG.

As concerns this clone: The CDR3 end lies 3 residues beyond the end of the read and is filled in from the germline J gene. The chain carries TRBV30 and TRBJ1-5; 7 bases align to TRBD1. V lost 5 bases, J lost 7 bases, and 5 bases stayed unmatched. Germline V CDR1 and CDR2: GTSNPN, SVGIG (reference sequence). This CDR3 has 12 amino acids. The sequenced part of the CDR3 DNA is TGTGCCTGGGACAGGGTTGGCCAGCCC. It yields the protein CAWDRVGQP. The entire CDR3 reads CAWDRVGQPQHF.